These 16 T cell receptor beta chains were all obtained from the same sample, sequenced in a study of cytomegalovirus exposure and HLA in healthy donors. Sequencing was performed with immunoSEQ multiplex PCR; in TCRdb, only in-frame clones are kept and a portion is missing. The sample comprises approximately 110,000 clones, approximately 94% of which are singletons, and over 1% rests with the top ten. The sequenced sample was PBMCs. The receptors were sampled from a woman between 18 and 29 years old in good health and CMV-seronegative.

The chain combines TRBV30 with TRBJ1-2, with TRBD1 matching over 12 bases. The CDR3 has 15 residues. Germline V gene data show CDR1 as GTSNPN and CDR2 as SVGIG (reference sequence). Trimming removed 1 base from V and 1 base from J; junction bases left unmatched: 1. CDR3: CAWSGDRGLNYGYTF. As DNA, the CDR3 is TGTGCCTGGAGTGGGGACAGGGGGCTTAACTATGGCTACACCTTC.

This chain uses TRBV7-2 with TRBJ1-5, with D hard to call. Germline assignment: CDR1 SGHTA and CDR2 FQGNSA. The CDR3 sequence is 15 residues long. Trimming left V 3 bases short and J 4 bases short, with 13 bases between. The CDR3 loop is CASSFVAGGNQPQHF. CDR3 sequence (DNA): TGTGCCAGCAGCTTTGTAGCAGGCGGGAATCAGCCCCAGCATTTT.

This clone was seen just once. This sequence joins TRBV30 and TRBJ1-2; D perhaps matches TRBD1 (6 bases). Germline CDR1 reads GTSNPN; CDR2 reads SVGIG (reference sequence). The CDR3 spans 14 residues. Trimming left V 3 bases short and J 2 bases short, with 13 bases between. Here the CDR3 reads CAWRETGLNYGYTF. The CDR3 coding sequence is TGTGCCTGGAGAGAGACAGGTTTAAACTATGGCTACACCTTC.

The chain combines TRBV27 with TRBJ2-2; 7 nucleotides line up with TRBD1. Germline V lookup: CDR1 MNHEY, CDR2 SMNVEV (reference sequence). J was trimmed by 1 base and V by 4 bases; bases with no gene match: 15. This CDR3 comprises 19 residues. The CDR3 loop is CASSSPSRPRQGNTGELFF. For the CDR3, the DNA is TGTGCCAGCAGTTCCCCGTCCCGCCCACGACAGGGGAACACCGGGGAGCTGTTTTTT.

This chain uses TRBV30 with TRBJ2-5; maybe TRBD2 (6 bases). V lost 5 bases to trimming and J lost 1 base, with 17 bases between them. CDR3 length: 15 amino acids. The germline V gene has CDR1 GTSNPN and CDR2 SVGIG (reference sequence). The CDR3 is CAWGGKAISQETQYF. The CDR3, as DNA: TGTGCCTGGGGGGGGAAGGCCATTTCCCAAGAGACCCAGTACTTC.

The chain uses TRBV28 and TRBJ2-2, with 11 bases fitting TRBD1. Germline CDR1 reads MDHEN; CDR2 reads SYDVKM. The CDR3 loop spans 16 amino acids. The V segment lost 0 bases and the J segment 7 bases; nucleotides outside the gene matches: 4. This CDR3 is CASSLWDRGLDGELFF. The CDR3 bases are TGTGCCAGCAGTTTATGGGACAGGGGGCTGGACGGGGAGCTGTTTTTT.

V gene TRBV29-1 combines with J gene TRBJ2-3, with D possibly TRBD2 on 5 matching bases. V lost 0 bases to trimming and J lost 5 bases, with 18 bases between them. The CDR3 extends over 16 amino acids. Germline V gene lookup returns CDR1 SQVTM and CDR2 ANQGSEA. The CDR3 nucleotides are TGCAGCGTTGAAGATCGTTACACTAGTAGTCAAGATACGCAGTATTTT. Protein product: CSVEDRYTSSQDTQYF.

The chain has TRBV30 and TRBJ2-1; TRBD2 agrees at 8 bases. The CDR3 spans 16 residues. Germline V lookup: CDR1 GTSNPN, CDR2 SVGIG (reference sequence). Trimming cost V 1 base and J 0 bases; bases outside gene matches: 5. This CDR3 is CAWSAGTRSSYNEQFF. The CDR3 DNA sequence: TGTGCCTGGAGTGCCGGGACTAGGAGCTCCTACAATGAGCAGTTCTTC. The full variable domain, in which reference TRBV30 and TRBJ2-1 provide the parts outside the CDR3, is SQTIHQWPATLVQPVGSPLSLECTVEGTSNPNLYWYRQAAGRGLQLLFYSVGIGQISSEVPQNLSASRPQDRQFILSSKKLLLSDSGFYLCAWSAGTRSSYNEQFFGPGTRLTVL.

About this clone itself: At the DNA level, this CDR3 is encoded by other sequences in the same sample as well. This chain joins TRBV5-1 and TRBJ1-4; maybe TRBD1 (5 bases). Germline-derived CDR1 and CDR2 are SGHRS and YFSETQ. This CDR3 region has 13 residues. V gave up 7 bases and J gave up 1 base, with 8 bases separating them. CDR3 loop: CASGTGTNEKLFF. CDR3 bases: TGCGCCAGCGGAACAGGAACTAATGAAAAACTGTTTTTT.

CDR3 loop: CASSPRGADTDTQYF. The CDR3 nucleotides are TGTGCCAGCAGCCCGAGAGGAGCGGACACAGATACGCAGTATTTT. J is TRBJ2-3 and V is TRBV7-3; possible D gene TRBD2, 5 bases. The germline V and J ends were trimmed by 5 bases and 2 bases, with 14 bases remaining between them. Looked up from germline, CDR1 is SGHTA and CDR2 is FQGTGA. CDR3 length: 15 amino acids.

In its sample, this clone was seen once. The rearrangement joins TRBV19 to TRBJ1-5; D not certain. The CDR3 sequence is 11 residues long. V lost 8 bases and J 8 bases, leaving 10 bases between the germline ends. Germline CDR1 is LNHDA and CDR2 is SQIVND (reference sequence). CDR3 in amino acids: CASGSREPQHF. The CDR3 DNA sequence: TGTGCCAGTGGGAGTCGGGAGCCCCAGCATTTT.

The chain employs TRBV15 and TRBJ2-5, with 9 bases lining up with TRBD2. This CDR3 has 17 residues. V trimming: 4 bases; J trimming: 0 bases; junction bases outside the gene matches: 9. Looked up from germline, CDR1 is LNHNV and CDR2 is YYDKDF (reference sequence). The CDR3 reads CATSNTGTSRYQETQYF. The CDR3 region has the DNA TGTGCCACCAGCAATACCGGGACTAGCCGTTACCAAGAGACCCAGTACTTC.

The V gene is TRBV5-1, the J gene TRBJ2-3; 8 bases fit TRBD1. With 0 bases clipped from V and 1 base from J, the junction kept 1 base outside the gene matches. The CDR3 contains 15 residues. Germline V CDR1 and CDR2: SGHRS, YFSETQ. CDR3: CASSLGRGRTDTQYF. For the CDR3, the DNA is TGCGCCAGCAGCTTGGGCAGGGGGCGCACAGATACGCAGTATTTT.

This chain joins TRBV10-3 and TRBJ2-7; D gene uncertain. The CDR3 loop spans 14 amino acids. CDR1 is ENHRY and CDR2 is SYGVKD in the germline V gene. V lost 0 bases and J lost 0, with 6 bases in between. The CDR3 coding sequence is TGTGCCATCAGTGAGTCGACTCGCTCCTACGAGCAGTACTTC. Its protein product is CAISESTRSYEQYF.

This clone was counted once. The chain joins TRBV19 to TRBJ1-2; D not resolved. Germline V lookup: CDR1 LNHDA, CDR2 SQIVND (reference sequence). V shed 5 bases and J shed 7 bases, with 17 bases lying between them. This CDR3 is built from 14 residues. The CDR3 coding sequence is TGTGCCAGTAGTCTTCAACAGTACTTGGGTGGCTACACCTTC. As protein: CASSLQQYLGGYTF. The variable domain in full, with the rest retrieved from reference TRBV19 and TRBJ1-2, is DGGITQSPKYLFRKEGQNVTLSCEQNLNHDAMYWYRQDPGQGLRLIYYSQIVNDFQKGDIAEGYSVSREKKESFPLTVTSAQKNPTAFYLCASSLQQYLGGYTFGSGTRLTVV.

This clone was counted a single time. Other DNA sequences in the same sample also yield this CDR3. The CDR3 region has the DNA TGTGCCAGCAGCGCTAGCGGGGGGGCCGGGGAGACCCAGTACTTC. Protein product: CASSASGGAGETQYF. The V gene is TRBV9, the J gene TRBJ2-5; 12 bases fit TRBD2. Germline CDR1 SGDLS, CDR2 YYNGEE. V lost 3 bases to trimming and J lost 5 bases; unmatched junction nucleotides: 5. The CDR3 spans 15 residues.